Below, 26 T cell receptor beta chains from the same sample are listed, as sequenced in a study of cytomegalovirus exposure and HLA in healthy donors. The study ran its PCR with 60 Vbeta and 13 Jbeta primers. The protocol was immunoSEQ multiplex PCR, while the TCRdb copy is restricted to in-frame clones and leaves out a portion. In the table there are around 170,000 clones, 80% to 85% of which are singletons. The specimen sequenced was PBMCs. These receptors were collected from a woman between 18 and 30 years old in good health and CMV-seronegative.

This clone has more than one count but fewer than ten. In DNA, the CDR3 is TGTGCCACCTGGGGGGGAATGTCCTACGAGCAGTACTTC. Its protein is CATWGGMSYEQYF. This chain connects TRBV27 to TRBJ2-7; 7 bases match TRBD2. CDR3 length equals 13 residues. CDR1 is MNHEY, CDR2 SMNVEV, per germline (reference sequence). Trimming at V came to 10 bases and at J to 1 base, leaving 7 bases not matched to a gene.

The chain joins TRBV7-9 to TRBJ2-3; the match to TRBD1 covers 8 bases. The V gene's germline CDR1 is SEHNR and CDR2 FQNEAQ (reference sequence). The CDR3 spans 16 residues. V lost 1 base, J lost 6 bases, and 9 bases stayed unmatched. The CDR3 is CASSLGTGIRGDTQYF. CDR3 coding DNA: TGTGCCAGCAGCTTAGGGACAGGGATACGGGGGGATACGCAGTATTTT.

The chain joins TRBV5-1 to TRBJ2-1, with TRBD2 identical over 10 bases. CDR1 is SGHRS and CDR2 is YFSETQ in the germline V gene. This CDR3 is 15 amino acids long. The V gene end was trimmed by 0 bases and the J gene end by 6 bases; junction bases not matched to a gene: 3. CDR3 in DNA: TGCGCCAGCAGCTTGGGGGCTAGCGGGGGCAATGAGCAGTTCTTC. It specifies CASSLGASGGNEQFF.

This clone was detected once. The rearrangement joins TRBV30 to TRBJ1-5, with D unresolved. This CDR3 has 15 residues. CDR1 is GTSNPN, CDR2 SVGIG, per germline (reference sequence). The V and J ends lost 0 bases and 0 bases respectively, with 9 bases between them. CDR3 DNA sequence: TGTGCCTGGAGTGTCTCACAGTATAGCAATCAGCCCCAGCATTTT. It translates to CAWSVSQYSNQPQHF.

J is TRBJ2-7 and V is TRBV18; TRBD1 matches at 8 bases. In germline, CDR1 is KGHSH, CDR2 LQKENI. The V gene end was trimmed by 6 bases and the J gene end by 4 bases; junction bases not matched to a gene: 8. This CDR3 spans 14 amino acids. CDR3 region: CASSHRDRIYEQYF. CDR3 in DNA: TGTGCCAGCTCTCACCGGGACAGGATTTACGAGCAGTACTTC.

This chain links TRBV29-1 with TRBJ2-1, with D possibly TRBD2 on 7 matching bases. Germline lookup yields CDR1 SQVTM and CDR2 ANQGSEA. CDR3 length equals 15 residues. Between the trimmed V and J ends, which lost 7 bases and 8 bases, there was a span of 24 bases. The CDR3 DNA follows: TGCAGCGCCGAGGGGTATAGAGGGGGGGGCGATGAGCAGTTCTTC. Residues: CSAEGYRGGGDEQFF.

This chain connects TRBV5-1 to TRBJ1-1; D ambiguous. Trimming took off 0 bases at V and 0 bases at J, with 6 bases between the two ends. Per the germline V gene, CDR1 is SGHRS and CDR2 is YFSETQ. This CDR3 spans 14 amino acids. The CDR3 is CASSLGAVNTEAFF. The DNA of the CDR3 is TGCGCCAGCAGCTTGGGAGCTGTGAACACTGAAGCTTTCTTT. Combining the CDR3 with reference TRBV5-1 and TRBJ1-1 gives the whole variable domain KAGVTQTPRYLIKTRGQQVTLSCSPISGHRSVSWYQQTPGQGLQFLFEYFSETQRNKGNFPGRFSGRQFSNSRSEMNVSTLELGDSALYLCASSLGAVNTEAFFGQGTRLTVV.

As DNA, the CDR3 is TGTGCCAGCAGCTTGGTGGGCAGGGATGTTGAGACCCAGTACTTC. This sequence encodes CASSLVGRDVETQYF. The chain recombines TRBV5-6 with TRBJ2-5; tentative D call: TRBD1 (5 bases). In germline, CDR1 is SGHDT, CDR2 YYEEEE. There are 15 residues in the CDR3. Trimming removed 0 bases from V and 5 bases from J, with 14 bases in between.

The chain recombines TRBV7-9 with TRBJ1-2, with unresolved D. V lost 5 bases to trimming and J lost 8 bases, with 24 bases between them. Germline V lookup: CDR1 SEHNR, CDR2 FQNEAQ (reference sequence). This CDR3 is 16 amino acids long. Written as DNA, the CDR3 is TGTGCCAGCAGCACTGCACACAGAGAACTCATTGAGGGCTACACCTTC. Translating it yields CASSTAHRELIEGYTF. Filled out from reference TRBV7-9 and TRBJ1-2, the complete variable domain reads DTGVSQNPRHKITKRGQNVTFRCDPISEHNRLYWYRQTLGQGPEFLTYFQNEAQLEKSRLLSDRFSAERPKGSFSTLEIQRTEQGDSAMYLCASSTAHRELIEGYTFGSGTRLTVV.

V is TRBV5-4 and J is TRBJ1-3; no clear D. With 4 bases removed from V and 2 bases from J, the gap between germline ends came to 7 bases. The germline gives CDR1 SGHNT, CDR2 YYREEE (reference sequence). This CDR3 spans 13 amino acids. The CDR3 DNA follows: TGTGCCAGCAGCGGCATACCTGGAAACACCATATATTTT. This translates into CASSGIPGNTIYF.

This rearrangement joins TRBV6-1 to TRBJ1-6, with a possible D match to TRBD1 (6 bases). This CDR3 is built from 13 residues. Germline CDR1 and CDR2: MNHNS and SASEGT. With 8 bases removed from V and 9 bases from J, the gap between germline ends came to 14 bases. This CDR3 reads CASWRGQGSPLHF. For the CDR3, the DNA is TGTGCCAGCTGGCGGGGGCAGGGTTCACCCCTCCACTTT.

V gene TRBV5-1 combines with J gene TRBJ1-1, with D hard to call. The V end lost 4 bases, the J end lost 7 bases, and 11 bases lay between the germline ends. CDR3 length equals 12 residues. Germline values: CDR1 SGHRS, CDR2 YFSETQ. The CDR3, as DNA: TGCGCCAGCAGCCAGATGGGCTTTGAAGCTTTCTTT. Its translation is CASSQMGFEAFF.

The chain has TRBV2 and TRBJ1-5; D perhaps matches TRBD1 (5 bases). V was clipped by 2 bases and J by 5 bases, with 16 bases between them. The CDR3 covers 16 residues. Germline V CDR1 and CDR2: SNHLY, FYNNEI. For the CDR3, the DNA is TGTGCCAGCAGTGAAACCCTCAGCAGGGTAGATCAGCCCCAGCATTTT. Its translation is CASSETLSRVDQPQHF.

The chain uses TRBV5-1 and TRBJ2-1, with 10 bases matching TRBD2. J gave up 4 bases and V 3 bases, and 10 bases lay outside the gene matches. This CDR3 comprises 17 residues. Germline V CDR1 and CDR2: SGHRS, YFSETQ. CDR3 bases: TGCGCCAGCAGCTCGTCGCTACTAGCGGGGACTTACAATGAGCAGTTCTTC. Translating it yields CASSSSLLAGTYNEQFF.

The V gene is TRBV7-2, the J gene TRBJ1-5, with 7 bases identical to TRBD1. Germline values: CDR1 SGHTA, CDR2 FQGNSA. The CDR3 loop spans 14 amino acids. The V and J ends lost 4 bases and 7 bases, in that order; junction bases with no gene match: 7. The CDR3, as DNA: TGTGCCAGCAGCTCCCGACAGGGTGGCCAGCCCCAGCATTTT. This gives the protein CASSSRQGGQPQHF.

The V and J genes are TRBV2 and TRBJ1-5; D ambiguous. This CDR3 spans 11 amino acids. CDR1 SNHLY and CDR2 FYNNEI come from the germline V gene. Trimming left V 6 bases short and J 5 bases short, with 5 bases between. CDR3 sequence: CASRRDQPQHF. Written as DNA, the CDR3 is TGTGCCAGCAGGAGGGATCAGCCCCAGCATTTT.

The chain joins TRBV5-4 to TRBJ1-2; D is possibly TRBD1 (6 bases). The germline gives CDR1 SGHNT, CDR2 YYREEE (reference sequence). This CDR3 comprises 13 residues. With 0 bases removed from V and 5 bases from J, the gap between germline ends came to 8 bases. DNA of the CDR3: TGTGCCAGCAGCTTGGACCAGGGGTATGGCTACACCTTC. It specifies CASSLDQGYGYTF.

The chain carries TRBV15 and TRBJ2-7; unclear D gene. Germline V gene sequence: CDR1 LNHNV, CDR2 YYDKDF (reference sequence). Trimming removed 0 bases at V and 4 bases at J, with 4 bases between. The CDR3 totals 12 residues. CDR3 region: CATSRDRYEQYF. The CDR3 DNA sequence: TGTGCCACCAGCAGAGATCGGTACGAGCAGTACTTC. The full variable domain, in which reference TRBV15 and TRBJ2-7 provide the parts outside the CDR3, is DAMVIQNPRYQVTQFGKPVTLSCSQTLNHNVMYWYQQKSSQAPKLLFHYYDKDFNNEADTPDNFQSRRPNTSFCFLDIRSPGLGDTAMYLCATSRDRYEQYFGPGTRLTVT.

CDR3 loop: CASSVRGMNTEAFF. In DNA, the CDR3 is TGTGCCAGCAGCGTCAGGGGGATGAACACTGAAGCTTTCTTT. V gene TRBV7-9 combines with J gene TRBJ1-1; 7 bases map to TRBD1. The V and J ends lost 5 bases and 0 bases, in that order; junction bases with no gene match: 3. This CDR3 has 14 residues. CDR1 is SEHNR, CDR2 FQNEAQ, per germline (reference sequence).

The V and J genes are TRBV18 and TRBJ2-7; 7 nucleotides match TRBD1. This CDR3 is built from 13 residues. After removal of 3 bases from V and 3 bases from J, the junction contained 2 bases not matched to a gene. Germline V lookup: CDR1 KGHSH, CDR2 LQKENI. The CDR3 bases are TGTGCCAGCTCACCCAGGGGGAGCTACGAGCAGTACTTC. This translates into CASSPRGSYEQYF.

The V and J genes are TRBV2 and TRBJ2-4, with 10 bases aligning to TRBD2. The CDR3 length is 14 residues. CDR1 is SNHLY, CDR2 FYNNEI, per germline. The V gene end was trimmed by 8 bases and the J gene end by 9 bases; junction bases not matched to a gene: 10. CDR3 sequence reads: CASLSSGGVGIQYF. For the CDR3, the DNA is TGTGCCAGCCTTTCTAGCGGGGGTGTCGGCATTCAGTACTTC. Supplemented by reference TRBV2 and TRBJ2-4, the full variable domain reads EPEVTQTPSHQVTQMGQEVILRCVPISNHLYFYWYRQILGQKVEFLVSFYNNEISEKSEIFDDQFSVERPDGSNFTLKIRSTKLEDSAMYFCASLSSGGVGIQYFGAGTRLSVL.

In this sample, this clone turned up a few times. V is TRBV6-1 and J is TRBJ2-5, with a weak D call TRBD2 (6 bases). Trimming pared 4 bases from V and 9 bases from J, leaving 18 bases between. This CDR3 is 14 amino acids long. Germline CDR1 reads MNHNS; CDR2 reads SASEGT. CDR3 loop: CASSALGGALSQYF. The CDR3 bases are TGTGCCAGCAGTGCCCTGGGGGGAGCTTTGTCCCAGTACTTC.

The rearrangement uses TRBV27 and TRBJ2-1; 12 bases match TRBD2. V gave up 5 bases and J gave up 5 bases; unmatched junction bases: 1. Germline V gene data show CDR1 as MNHEY and CDR2 as SMNVEV (reference sequence). This CDR3 region has 14 residues. CDR3 in DNA: TGTGCCAGCAGTCTAGCGGGGGGGAACAATGAGCAGTTCTTC. It encodes CASSLAGGNNEQFF.

The rearrangement joins TRBV5-4 to TRBJ1-3; TRBD1 might be the D (6 bases). The V end lost 0 bases, the J end lost 2 bases, and 21 bases lay between the germline ends. The CDR3 runs 19 residues. In germline, CDR1 is SGHNT, CDR2 YYREEE (reference sequence). The CDR3 sequence: CASSLVGQFGQGTGNTIYF. In DNA form, the CDR3 reads TGTGCCAGCAGCTTGGTCGGACAGTTCGGGCAGGGTACTGGAAACACCATATATTTT.

The chain combines TRBV5-1 with TRBJ2-5, with 7 bases aligning to TRBD2. V shed 6 bases, J shed 4 bases, and the junction held 12 bases outside the gene matches. Germline lookup yields CDR1 SGHRS and CDR2 YFSETQ. The CDR3 loop spans 15 amino acids. CDR3 loop: CASNVGEGLGETQYF. In nucleotides, the CDR3 is TGCGCCAGCAACGTAGGGGAGGGATTGGGAGAGACCCAGTACTTC.

V is TRBV5-1 and J is TRBJ1-6; no reliable D call. Germline V gene sequence: CDR1 SGHRS, CDR2 YFSETQ. V lost 1 base and J 7 bases, leaving 12 bases between the germline ends. This CDR3 has 15 residues. CDR3 bases: TGCGCCAGCAGCTTGCGTAAGGAACTAAATTCACCCCTCCACTTT. Protein sequence: CASSLRKELNSPLHF.